This T cell receptor (beta chain) appears in the sequencing data of a study of resident and recirculating memory T cells in vitiligo. Anyone treated within the previous three months was excluded. This clone was counted a single time. Its antigen is as yet unknown. Assay used: immunoSEQ multiplex PCR; TCRdb lists only in-frame clones, some missing. The sample records 40,000 to 45,000 clones, 85% to 95% being singletons. Findings and limits, study-wide: No unique dominant TCR clone was found in vitiligo lesions.

V dropped 2 bases and J dropped 4; count of bases not matched to a gene: 7. Germline V lookup: CDR1 MNHNS, CDR2 SASEGT. The CDR3 runs 16 residues. This TCR was recovered from a male donor with vitiligo. The material sequenced was blood. This sequence joins TRBV6-1 and TRBJ1-1, with 10 bases matching TRBD1. The CDR3 DNA reads TGTGCCAGCAGTGAATACCCCTGGGACAGGGGCACTGAAGCTTTCTTT. Its protein is CASSEYPWDRGTEAFF.